This TCR beta chain appears in the sequencing data of a study of control samples from healthy donors and cancer patients. The data were produced by immunoSEQ multiplex PCR, yet TCRdb's version contains in-frame clones alone and is incomplete. Of 150,000 to 200,000 clones in the sample, around 90% were seen once. The sequence derives from a young woman in good health. The sample comprised blood.

CDR3: CASSLGLAGDREQFF. DNA of the CDR3: TGTGCCAGCAGCTTGGGGCTAGCGGGAGACAGGGAGCAGTTCTTC. The V call is TRBV7-9, the J call TRBJ2-1, with TRBD2 matching over 10 bases. This CDR3 comprises 15 residues. The V and J ends lost 3 bases and 10 bases, in that order; junction bases with no gene match: 9. CDR1 SEHNR and CDR2 FQNEAQ come from the germline V gene (reference sequence). Using reference TRBV7-9 and TRBJ2-1 for the parts outside the CDR3, the full variable domain is DTGVSQNPRHKITKRGQNVTFRCDPISEHNRLYWYRQTLGQGPEFLTYFQNEAQLEKSRLLSDRFSAERPKGSFSTLEIQRTEQGDSAMYLCASSLGLAGDREQFFGPGTRLTVL.